The clone carrying this T cell receptor beta chain came up a few times. This CDR3 spans 14 amino acids. Germline CDR1 SEHNR, CDR2 FQNEAQ (reference sequence). These data are taken from a study of blood T cells in healthy people across ages. A J-beta primer mix and a sample-barcoded 5' primer were used in a second PCR of about 7 to 12 cycles. TCRdb ran MiXCR on the 5' RACE reads and lists one entry per CDR3 protein. The repertoire has over 1,200,000 distinct CDR3 sequences, almost 60% of them found once; the top ten carry 6.5% to 8%. The rearrangement links TRBV7-9 to TRBJ2-5; D is unresolved. TRBJ2-7 matches the DNA end more closely, so the J call is doubtful. This TCR came from a man aged 18 to 35 in good health. The sequencing input was blood. The CDR3 region is CASSLYSGDYEQYF. CDR3 sequence (DNA): TGTGCCAGCAGCTTATACTCCGGTGACTACGAGCAGTACTTC.